Below, 10 T cell receptor beta chains from the same sample are listed, as sequenced in a study of shared clonotypes between healthy human individuals. The repertoire was sequenced with immunoSEQ multiplex PCR; TCRdb's copy has only in-frame clones and lacks some. The table includes some 1.4 million clones, more than 95% detected once. Source material: naive CD4+ T cells sorted from blood. Subset specified: CD45RA+ positively selected. The receptors were gathered from a man aged 25-45 years in good health.

This chain links TRBV6-5 with TRBJ2-1, with D unresolved. This CDR3 comprises 14 residues. Germline CDR1 MNHEY, CDR2 SVGAGI. V lost 5 bases and J 0 bases, leaving 8 bases between the germline ends. The chain's CDR3 is CASSKGSSYNEQFF. The CDR3 coding sequence is TGTGCCAGCAGTAAGGGTAGCTCCTACAATGAGCAGTTCTTC.

The V gene is TRBV7-2, the J gene TRBJ2-7; 8 positions agree with TRBD2. CDR1 and CDR2 from the germline V gene are SGHTA and FQGNSA. The ends lost 5 bases at V and 1 base at J; junction bases unmatched: 10. The CDR3 has 16 residues. CDR3 sequence reads: CASSLEMGLVSYEQYF. CDR3 bases: TGTGCCAGCAGCCTAGAAATGGGACTAGTTTCCTACGAGCAGTACTTC.

V gene TRBV6-5 combines with J gene TRBJ2-5, with TRBD2 identical over 8 bases. This CDR3 is 13 amino acids long. Germline-derived CDR1 and CDR2 are MNHEY and SVGAGI. V lost 6 bases, J lost 7 bases, and 7 bases stayed unmatched. CDR3 sequence: CASSPTSAATQYF. The CDR3 DNA follows: TGTGCCAGCAGCCCGACTAGCGCGGCGACCCAGTACTTC.

The CDR3 reads CASSDSPGNQETQYF. The CDR3 region has the DNA TGTGCCAGCAGCGATTCCCCGGGCAACCAAGAGACCCAGTACTTC. V is TRBV9 and J is TRBJ2-5; D remains unclear. This CDR3 contains 15 residues. Germline CDR1 SGDLS, CDR2 YYNGEE. Trimming removed 3 bases from V and 0 bases from J, with 12 bases in between.

Note on this clone: Additional DNA sequences in this sample encode the identical CDR3. V is TRBV9 and J is TRBJ2-7; D remains ambiguous. Trimming shortened V by 2 bases and J by 3 bases, and 6 bases separated the two germline ends. The CDR3 is made up of 12 amino acids. Germline-derived CDR1 and CDR2 are SGDLS and YYNGEE. The chain's CDR3 is CASSVGDYEQYF. As DNA, the CDR3 is TGTGCCAGCAGCGTGGGCGACTACGAGCAGTACTTC.

This sequence joins TRBV7-6 and TRBJ2-2, with TRBD2 matching over 7 bases. This CDR3 is 15 amino acids long. Germline values: CDR1 SGHVS, CDR2 FNYEAQ. Losses at the gene ends were 1 base for V and 4 bases for J; bases not matched to a gene: 3. The CDR3 DNA reads as TGTGCCAGCAGCTTAGAGGGCGGGGGCACCGGGGAGCTGTTTTTT. It translates to CASSLEGGGTGELFF.

V gene TRBV11-2 combines with J gene TRBJ2-6; 8 nucleotides match TRBD1. Germline V CDR1 and CDR2: SGHAT, FQNNGV. CDR3 length: 15 amino acids. V lost 3 bases to trimming and J lost 2 bases; unmatched junction nucleotides: 0. Here the CDR3 DNA reads TGTGCCAGCAGCTTGGACAGGGCTGGGGCCAACGTCCTGACTTTC. Translated, it gives CASSLDRAGANVLTF.

The chain carries TRBV11-2 and TRBJ2-2; weak D call: TRBD2 (5 bases). The germline V gene has CDR1 SGHAT and CDR2 FQNNGV. This CDR3 spans 15 amino acids. The V end lost 1 base, the J end lost 2 bases, and 8 bases lay between the germline ends. This CDR3 is CASSLALANTGELFF. CDR3 bases: TGTGCCAGCAGCTTAGCCCTAGCCAACACCGGGGAGCTGTTTTTT. Based on the CDR3 plus reference TRBV11-2 and TRBJ2-2, the full variable domain is EAGVAQSPRYKIIEKRQSVAFWCNPISGHATLYWYQQILGQGPKLLIQFQNNGVVDDSQLPKDRFSAERLKGVDSTLKIQPAKLEDSAVYLCASSLALANTGELFFGEGSRLTVL.

The V call is TRBV5-1, the J call TRBJ2-3; no firm D call. Trimming took off 4 bases at V and 5 bases at J, with 11 bases between the two ends. This CDR3 is 13 amino acids long. CDR1 SGHRS and CDR2 YFSETQ come from the germline V gene. CDR3 in DNA: TGCGCCAGCAGCCACGGAACCAGAGATACGCAGTATTTT. It encodes CASSHGTRDTQYF. The full variable domain, rest sourced from reference TRBV5-1 and TRBJ2-3, is KAGVTQTPRYLIKTRGQQVTLSCSPISGHRSVSWYQQTPGQGLQFLFEYFSETQRNKGNFPGRFSGRQFSNSRSEMNVSTLELGDSALYLCASSHGTRDTQYFGPGTRLTVL.

This chain joins TRBV5-1 and TRBJ2-5; tentatively, D is TRBD1 or TRBD2 (6 bases each). Trimming shortened V by 0 bases and J by 4 bases, and 16 bases separated the two germline ends. In germline, CDR1 is SGHRS, CDR2 YFSETQ. The CDR3 is 16 amino acids. The CDR3 sequence: CASSLEQQGGIETQYF. The CDR3 DNA follows: TGCGCCAGCAGCTTGGAGCAACAGGGCGGGATAGAGACCCAGTACTTC. The full variable domain, rest sourced from reference TRBV5-1 and TRBJ2-5, is KAGVTQTPRYLIKTRGQQVTLSCSPISGHRSVSWYQQTPGQGLQFLFEYFSETQRNKGNFPGRFSGRQFSNSRSEMNVSTLELGDSALYLCASSLEQQGGIETQYFGPGTRLLVL.